This TCR beta chain emerged from a study of response to subunit inactivated influenza vaccine. TCRdb ran MiXCR on the RT-PCR reads and lists one entry per CDR3 protein. The table has approximately 530,000 distinct CDR3 sequences, under 15% seen once; the top ten hold around 13%. This clonotype has more than one count but fewer than ten. Its antigen remains unidentified. Study results and caveats: That few new T cells are recruited by each seasonal influenza vaccination was the authors' suggestion.

Germline V gives CDR1 DFQATT, CDR2 SNEGSKA (reference sequence). V was shortened by 7 bases and J by 2 bases, with 13 bases between the two germline ends. This CDR3 comprises 13 residues. This TCR came from a man between 45 and 60 years old who received an inactivated influenza vaccine. This sequence joins TRBV20-1 and TRBJ2-3; D perhaps matches TRBD1 (6 bases). The material was PBMCs from blood, obtained about 40 days after vaccination. As DNA, the CDR3 is TGCAGTGTTTCCCAGGGGATCACAGATACGCAGTATTTT. This sequence encodes CSVSQGITDTQYF.